This entry concerns a single T cell receptor (beta chain). This clonotype was recorded at least ten times. Its antigen target is currently unknown. Nothing much larger sits one base from this clone, and base qualities are not available. Amplification of TCR beta CDR3 regions was carried out from RNA transcripts. The first round of RT-PCR for the TCR CDR3 was performed with the HTBI primer set and the Qiagen OneStep RT-PCR kit. A second multiplex PCR round built the libraries, followed by size selection and purification. Sequencing of the libraries was done on an Illumina HiSeq2000 using paired-end 100 bp reads. The paper's processing steps were these. Raw data were processed with SOAPnuke, discarding reads with adapters, uncalled bases, mean Phred below 15, or no exact constant-primer or identifier match. High-quality paired reads were merged using COPE v1.2.5, and each unique nucleotide sequence was defined as a clonotype. MiTCR v1.1 was used to align the clonotypes against IMGT TRBV, TRBD and TRBJ reference segments. The analysis included only V-J combinations with a frequency above 0.0001, which together covered more than 98% of the repertoires. A TCS score was defined as the ratio between F50 (clonal expansion) and ExV (chaos), using BLOSUM62-based TCRdist between CDR3 peptides within each V-J. Welch's t-statistics and random forest reduced approximately 520 V-J features to 13, which were used in a naive Bayes classifier (R e1071). TCRdb trimmed public reads at Q25 via fastp, called clones via MiXCR and kept in-frame beta chains. Each CDR3 protein gets just one entry, which takes the most common genes and DNA from the rows behind it. TCRdb, rather than the study authors, made the V and J calls. The sample table holds some 360,000 distinct CDR3 sequences, of which roughly 14% were seen once. The ten largest clones capture 9.5% to 11% of the sample.

The germline V gene gives CDR1 as SGHAT and CDR2 as FQNNGV. The trim is 5 bases for V and 2 bases for J, with a gap of 7 bases between the germline ends. The CDR3 goes from the cysteine to the phenylalanine over 12 residues. The entry retains the CDR3 DNA only, 36 bases that are in frame from base 1. The data stem from a study of T cells in Graves' hyperthyroidism and ophthalmopathy (dated by TCRdb to the late 2010s). As for the study more broadly: Peripheral blood was sampled at the time of initial diagnosis, prior to any treatment. A discovery cohort of about 96 patients, roughly 40 with Graves' ophthalmopathy and 57 with stable Graves' hyperthyroidism, was used to find distinguishing TCR V-J signatures. Whether ophthalmopathy could be predicted prospectively was tested in an independent validation cohort made up of approximately 19 hyperthyroidism patients plus 17 patients who later progressed to ophthalmopathy. The approximately 100 discovery patients were randomly split 7:3 into training and test sets. Thyroid tissue and blood T-cell repertoires from six Graves' hyperthyroidism patients were also compared in the study. Once sampling was done, hyperthyroidism patients were given methimazole at a starting dose of 30 mg daily, whereas ophthalmopathy patients were given high-dose intravenous methylprednisolone. According to the paper, TCR Vbeta CDR3 sequencing was carried out on approximately 140 peripheral blood samples, which came from under 50 ophthalmopathy, roughly 75 hyperthyroidism and about 17 progressor patients.

Broad study findings and their caveats: A 13 V-J signature model separated ophthalmopathy from stable hyperthyroidism, with 87.88% sensitivity and about 81% specificity in cross-validation and 80%/75% in testing. Blood samples also contained most of the expanded thyroid clonotypes (frequency above 0.001), which suggests that blood repertoires may reflect thyroid immune responses. In validation, the model predicted progression to ophthalmopathy a median of about 6 months before onset, with over 60% sensitivity and around 76% specificity. No statistical method was used to set the sample size in advance, and investigators knew the group allocation.

Stable Graves' hyperthyroidism was defined as the absence of progression to ophthalmopathy over 18 months of follow-up. Hyperthyroidism patients were aged 18 to 65 years and newly diagnosed, with disease duration of less than 2 months. Exclusion was applied to patients with uncontrolled infections, other autoimmune diseases, pregnancy or lactation. Diagnoses relied on clinical symptoms, serum thyroxine and TRAb, thyroid ultrasound and orbital computed tomography. PBMCs were separated from over 9 ml of fresh peripheral blood using Ficoll-Paque density gradient centrifugation. Total RNA was extracted with Trizol reagent, and quality was checked on an Agilent 2100 Bioanalyzer.

The source of this sequence is a woman aged 55-70 years with Graves' hyperthyroidism. The sequence is built from TRBV11-2 and TRBJ2-7; the D gene identity is not certain. The sequenced sample consisted of blood. For the CDR3, the sequence is CASSKLPYEQYF. The DNA is as follows: TGTGCCAGCAGCAAACTCCCCTACGAGCAGTACTTC. The CDR3 plus the reference TRBV11-2 and TRBJ2-7 genes for the other parts give the full variable domain: EAGVAQSPRYKIIEKRQSVAFWCNPISGHATLYWYQQILGQGPKLLIQFQNNGVVDDSQLPKDRFSAERLKGVDSTLKIQPAKLEDSAVYLCASSKLPYEQYFGPGTRLTVT.